This T cell receptor beta chain was obtained from a study of OX40 agonist ivuxolimab in advanced cancers. Study-level information: Cohort: 75% to 90% men, mean age roughly 60, aged about 23 to 80.

Repertoires were generated with immunoSEQ multiplex PCR, while TCRdb's copy carries only in-frame clones and drops some. This sample has some 99,000 clones, with approximately 90% found just once. In the case of this clone: What it binds is unknown.

Study conclusions and caveats: On average, CD8+ T cells showed a greater number of expanded clones than CD4+. Among the lowest levels of clonal expansion were found in partial responders at 0.1-3.0 mg/kg.

This sample comprised CD4+ or CD8+ T cells sorted from blood, obtained in a trial of the OX40 agonist ivuxolimab. The sequence was collected from an adult with an advanced solid tumor such as melanoma, head and neck, liver or kidney cancer.

The CDR3 sequence is CASSTRTALNTEAFF. The CDR3 DNA reads TGTGCCAGTAGTACACGGACAGCCCTGAACACTGAAGCTTTCTTT. The V gene is TRBV19, the J gene TRBJ1-1; D is possibly TRBD1 (6 bases). Trimming stripped 4 bases from V and 0 bases from J, with 12 bases between. Germline V CDR1 and CDR2: LNHDA, SQIVND (reference sequence). This CDR3 is 15 amino acids long.